Listed here is a single TCR beta chain. Its antigen remains unidentified. Researchers made TCR beta libraries by using iRepertoire HTBI primers and running Arm-PCR on CDR3 regions. A single record per CDR3 protein comes from TCRdb applying MiXCR to the multiplex PCR reads. Of roughly 700,000 distinct CDR3 sequences detected, 25% to 35% appear once; the ten largest clones hold roughly 41%. This entry comes from a study of regulatory T cells in long-lasting Graves disease. The time point here: persistent/refractory GD, antithyroid drugs over 5 years with positive TRAb. RNA extracted from PBMCs served as the sequencing template. Study results and caveats: Gene preferences differed: TRBV28, TRBJ1-2, TRBJ2-5 in persistent cases.

Germline CDR1 is SGHDT and CDR2 is YYEEEE. This CDR3 contains 14 residues. V shed 2 bases and J shed 2 bases, with 8 bases lying between them. The source was peripheral blood mononuclear cells (PBMCs), collected when the disease was refractory, from a patient treated with antithyroid drugs. The chain joins TRBV5-6 to TRBJ1-5; unclear D gene. The receptor was isolated from a female donor with Graves disease. The CDR3 sequence is CASSLTPGNQPQHF. CDR3 nucleotides: TGTGCCAGCAGCTTAACTCCAGGCAATCAGCCCCAGCATTTT.